This TCR beta chain was identified during a study of CD8 T cells in ankylosing spondylitis. Findings and limits, study-wide: It was reported that disease-linked clones were significantly enriched in matched ankylosing spondylitis synovial fluid. Relatively scarce in peripheral blood, disease-linked clones were CD8+. Past research had described some motif variants in reactive arthritis synovial fluid and blood.

Trimming took off 3 bases at V and 0 bases at J, with 9 bases between the two ends. The CDR3 sequence is 15 residues long. Germline CDR1 MNHNS, CDR2 SASEGT. For this clonotype: Its antigen is unidentified.

Quantitative 5'-RACE with molecular barcodes was used to make the TCR beta libraries. One entry per CDR3 protein, called by TCRdb with MiXCR from the 5' RACE reads. The sample lists about 170,000 distinct CDR3 sequences; about a sixth were seen once. The sequenced material came from blood, either unsorted or a sorted T cell fraction (not recorded which). The TCR was taken from a male donor with ankylosing spondylitis or in good health (not recorded which). The chain has TRBV6-1 and TRBJ2-1, with D hard to call. The CDR3 DNA is TGTGCCAGCAGTGACCTGTCTAGCTCCTACAATGAGCAGTTCTTC. This gives the protein CASSDLSSSYNEQFF.